This T cell receptor beta chain came from a study of OX40 agonist ivuxolimab in advanced cancers. General study points: Undetermined was the antigen specificity of the expanded peripheral T cells.

The table came from immunoSEQ multiplex PCR; TCRdb's copy has only in-frame clones and leaves some out. Among roughly 110,000 clones listed, about nine tenths were seen once. Germline lookup yields CDR1 ENHRY and CDR2 SYGVKD. CDR3 length equals 12 residues. V was trimmed by 4 bases and J by 1 base, leaving 4 bases between them. As regards this clone: Its antigen is undetermined.

The sequence was obtained from an adult with an advanced solid tumor such as melanoma, head and neck, liver or kidney cancer. The gene calls are TRBV10-3 and TRBJ1-1, with unresolved D. This sample comprised CD4+ or CD8+ T cells sorted from blood, obtained in a trial of the OX40 agonist ivuxolimab. The DNA of the CDR3 is TGTGCCATCAGTGCAGAGAACACTGAAGCTTTCTTT. As protein: CAISAENTEAFF.